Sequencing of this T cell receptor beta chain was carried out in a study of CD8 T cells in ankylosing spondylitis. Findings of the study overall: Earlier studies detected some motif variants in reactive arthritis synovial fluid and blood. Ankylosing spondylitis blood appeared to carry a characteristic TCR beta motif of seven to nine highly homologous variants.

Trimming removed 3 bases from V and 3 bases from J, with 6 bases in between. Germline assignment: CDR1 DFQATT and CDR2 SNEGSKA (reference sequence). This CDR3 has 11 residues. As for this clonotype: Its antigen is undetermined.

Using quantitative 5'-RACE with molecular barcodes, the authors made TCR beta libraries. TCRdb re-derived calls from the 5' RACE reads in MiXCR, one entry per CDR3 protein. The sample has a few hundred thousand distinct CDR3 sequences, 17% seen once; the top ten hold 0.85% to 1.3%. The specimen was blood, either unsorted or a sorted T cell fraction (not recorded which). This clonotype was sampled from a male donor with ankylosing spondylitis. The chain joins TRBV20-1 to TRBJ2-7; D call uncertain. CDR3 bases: TGCAGTGCTAGCGTCGGCTACGAGCAGTACTTC. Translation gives CSASVGYEQYF.